One T cell receptor (beta chain) is described in this entry. The source of the sample is a study of blood T cell repertoires in COVID-19. For the study at large: T cells, B-cell-depleted T cells, or PBMCs supplied cDNA or gDNA.

Here immunoSEQ multiplex PCR was the method, and the copy in TCRdb shows in-frame clones only, minus some. The sample lists a few hundred thousand clones, about four fifths occurring once. Germline V gives CDR1 SGHVS, CDR2 FNYEAQ. CDR3 length: 15 amino acids. Trimming at V came to 4 bases and at J to 4 bases, leaving 9 bases not matched to a gene. Participants spanned ages about 18 to 95 years and resided in some 22 US areas. The TCR originated in a woman between 50 and 59 years old who had recovered from COVID-19. Sequencing was carried out using PBMCs or T cells enriched from blood (not recorded which). The chain is built from TRBV7-6 and TRBJ1-1; TRBD1 matches at 7 bases. CDR3 sequence (DNA): TGTGCCAGCAGCTCATCAGGGGGATTGGGCACTGAAGCTTTCTTT. Protein: CASSSSGGLGTEAFF. The full variable domain, with the rest looked up from reference TRBV7-6 and TRBJ1-1, is GAGVSQSPRYKVTKRGQDVALRCDPISGHVSLYWYRQALGQGPEFLTYFNYEAQQDKSGLPNDRFSAERPEGSISTLTIQRTEQRDSAMYRCASSSSGGLGTEAFFGQGTRLTVV.